Here is one T cell receptor beta chain with its context. What it binds is unknown. Molecular barcoding with unique molecular identifiers was used for the TCRbeta library. TCRdb processed the PCR reads anew with MiXCR; each CDR3 protein has one entry. The sample consists of 400,000 to 450,000 distinct CDR3 sequences, over 40% of them appearing once. This sample was taken from a study of T-cell reconstitution after alpha-beta-depleted transplantation in children. Study conclusions and caveats: It was reported that alpha-beta T cells came from several hundred expanded graft clones (about two months after transplant). TCRbeta diversity was high at day 60 in some patients (a result of surviving recipient T cells and thymic progenitors).

Germline CDR1 DFQATT, CDR2 SNEGSKA (reference sequence). This CDR3 has 14 amino acids. The J segment lost 4 bases and the V segment lost 6 bases, leaving 8 bases of the junction unmatched. The rearrangement links TRBV20-1 to TRBJ2-1; the match to TRBD1 covers 8 bases. The sample here was PBMCs, taken before TCRalphabeta/CD19-depleted stem cell transplant. The sequence was obtained from a girl aged 2 to 9 with aplastic anemia, due to receive a stem cell transplant. CDR3 sequence reads: CSASQGAGYNEQFF. CDR3 nucleotide sequence: TGCAGTGCGAGCCAGGGGGCGGGATACAATGAGCAGTTCTTC.